This is a list of T cell receptor beta chains from one sample in a study of PD-1 blockade in classical Hodgkin lymphoma. Clones were read by immunoSEQ multiplex PCR, and TCRdb kept only the in-frame ones, dropping some. Of around 100,000 clones in the sample, around 88% were seen once. This sample comprised peripheral blood mononuclear cells (PBMCs), obtained before the second cycle of nivolumab. These receptors were obtained from a human donor with classical Hodgkin lymphoma. Each CDR3 is given with its conserved first and last residue. A D gene is named only where the DNA matches it firmly. Some rows mark clone size as missing; the rest say once, few, many or name a class of expanded clone.

DNA: TGTGCCTGCCCCATCGGGGGGGGCTCCCTCTCTGGGGCCAACGTCCTGACTTTC
CDR3: CACPIGGGSLSGANVLTF
V: TRBV30
size: NA
D: TRBD2
J: TRBJ2-6

DNA: TGTGCCAGTAGTATGAAAGGGACAGGGCCCTACGAGCAGTACTTC
CDR3: CASSMKGTGPYEQYF
V: TRBV19
size: NA
D: TRBD1
J: TRBJ2-7

DNA: TGTGCCAGCTCACCAACCCCCGCAGAATTCAGTAACTATGGCTACACCTTC
CDR3: CASSPTPAEFSNYGYTF
V: TRBV18
size: NA
D: NA
J: TRBJ1-2

DNA: TGTGCCAGCAGCCAAGGGTTCCACGAGCAGTACTTC
CDR3: CASSQGFHEQYF
V: TRBV6-6
size: NA
D: NA
J: TRBJ2-7

DNA: TGTGCCAGCAGCCAAGCGGGGCGCGGATCCTACAATGAGCAGTTCTTC
CDR3: CASSQAGRGSYNEQFF
V: TRBV4-2
size: NA
D: NA
J: TRBJ2-1

DNA: TGTGCCAGCAGCCGCCCTCTATACACCGGGGAGCTGTTTTTT
CDR3: CASSRPLYTGELFF
V: TRBV7-9
size: few
D: NA
J: TRBJ2-2

DNA: TGTGCCAGCAGCGTAGACGGCAGCCCCAATCAGCCCCAGCATTTT
CDR3: CASSVDGSPNQPQHF
V: TRBV9
size: NA
D: NA
J: TRBJ1-5

DNA: TGCAGCGTCGGCCCTAACGAGGGGGGCTACACCTTC
CDR3: CSVGPNEGGYTF
V: TRBV29-1
size: NA
D: NA
J: TRBJ1-2

DNA: TGCGCCAGCAGCCAAGATTTGGGCCACACTGAAGCTTTCTTT
CDR3: CASSQDLGHTEAFF
V: TRBV4-3
size: NA
D: NA
J: TRBJ1-1

DNA: TGTGCCAGTAGTATTAGATCGATGGAGGTCAGACCTAACTACTATGGCTACACCTTC
CDR3: CASSIRSMEVRPNYYGYTF
V: TRBV19
size: NA
D: NA
J: TRBJ1-2

DNA: TGTGCCATCAGTGAGACTAGCGGGGGGGCGGTGACCTACAATGAGCAGTTCTTC
CDR3: CAISETSGGAVTYNEQFF
V: TRBV10-3
size: NA
D: TRBD2
J: TRBJ2-1

DNA: TGTGCCAGCAGAGCCCTTAGCAATCAGCCCCAGCATTTT
CDR3: CASRALSNQPQHF
V: TRBV28
size: few
D: NA
J: TRBJ1-5

DNA: TGTGCCAGCAGCTTCTCCGGGGCGAACTACGAGCAGTACTTC
CDR3: CASSFSGANYEQYF
V: TRBV11-2
size: few
D: NA
J: TRBJ2-7

DNA: TGCAGCGGGACAGCCTCCTATGGCTACACCTTC
CDR3: CSGTASYGYTF
V: TRBV29-1
size: NA
D: NA
J: TRBJ1-2

DNA: TGCAGCGTTGTACAAGAGACCCAGTACTTC
CDR3: CSVVQETQYF
V: TRBV29-1
size: once
D: NA
J: TRBJ2-5

DNA: TGTGCCTGGAGTCCAAGGCCGTTAGGGGAGCAGTACTTC
CDR3: CAWSPRPLGEQYF
V: TRBV30
size: NA
D: NA
J: TRBJ2-7

DNA: TGTGCCAGCAGCCCCACCGGGACAGGGGGCTTAGATGGCTACACCTTC
CDR3: CASSPTGTGGLDGYTF
V: TRBV28
size: NA
D: TRBD1
J: TRBJ1-2

DNA: TGTGCCAGCTCCCGCAGGGGAAGAATCACTGAAGCTTTCTTT
CDR3: CASSRRGRITEAFF
V: TRBV6-5
size: NA
D: NA
J: TRBJ1-1

DNA: TGTGCCAGCAGCCCCGGGACAGGGACTTTCAACGAGCAGTACTTC
CDR3: CASSPGTGTFNEQYF
V: TRBV5-5
size: NA
D: TRBD1
J: TRBJ2-7

DNA: TGTGCCAGCAGCCGGCAGGGGTTCTCCTACGAGCAGTACTTC
CDR3: CASSRQGFSYEQYF
V: TRBV27
size: NA
D: NA
J: TRBJ2-7

DNA: TGTGCCAGCAGCAAAGCCCGCTCACGGGAGACCCAGTACTTC
CDR3: CASSKARSRETQYF
V: TRBV21-1
size: NA
D: NA
J: TRBJ2-5

DNA: TGTGCCAGCAGTTTATCGGGCACTTCCTACGAGCAGTACTTC
CDR3: CASSLSGTSYEQYF
V: TRBV27
size: once
D: NA
J: TRBJ2-7

DNA: TGCAGCGTTGAAGGCGGAGACAGGGGGGCCTACGAGCAGTACTTC
CDR3: CSVEGGDRGAYEQYF
V: TRBV29-1
size: NA
D: TRBD1
J: TRBJ2-7

DNA: TGTGCCAGCAGCTTAAGACAGGGGGATAATCAGCCCCAGCATTTT
CDR3: CASSLRQGDNQPQHF
V: TRBV7-6
size: NA
D: TRBD1
J: TRBJ1-5

DNA: TGTGCCTGTACCCCGCTAGGGGATCAGCCCCAGCATTTT
CDR3: CACTPLGDQPQHF
V: TRBV19
size: NA
D: NA
J: TRBJ1-5

DNA: TGTGCCAGTAGCTATAGCCTCCATGAGGGGGCAGATACGCAGTATTTT
CDR3: CASSYSLHEGADTQYF
V: TRBV19
size: NA
D: NA
J: TRBJ2-3

DNA: TGTGCCAGCAGTTACTCGACAGAAAACTATGGCTACACCTTC
CDR3: CASSYSTENYGYTF
V: TRBV6-5
size: NA
D: NA
J: TRBJ1-2

DNA: TGTGCCAGCAGCCCGTTTACAGGGGACGTGAACGAGCAGTACTTC
CDR3: CASSPFTGDVNEQYF
V: TRBV7-2
size: NA
D: TRBD1
J: TRBJ2-7

DNA: TGTGCCAGCAGCACCCGACTTGAGCGGGGCAACACCGGGGAGCTGTTTTTT
CDR3: CASSTRLERGNTGELFF
V: TRBV7-9
size: NA
D: TRBD2
J: TRBJ2-2

DNA: TGTGCCAGCAGCTTTCAGGGGGCGATTAATGAAAAACTGTTTTTT
CDR3: CASSFQGAINEKLFF
V: TRBV5-4
size: NA
D: TRBD1
J: TRBJ1-4

DNA: TGTGCCTGGCAACGGGACAGGGTAAATGGCTACACCTTC
CDR3: CAWQRDRVNGYTF
V: TRBV30
size: NA
D: TRBD1
J: TRBJ1-2

DNA: TGTGCCAGCAGCGGAGGAACCTACGAGCAGTACTTC
CDR3: CASSGGTYEQYF
V: TRBV7-9
size: NA
D: NA
J: TRBJ2-7

DNA: TGTGCCAGCAGCATCGGACAGGAAGAGACCCAGTACTTC
CDR3: CASSIGQEETQYF
V: TRBV7-3
size: NA
D: TRBD1
J: TRBJ2-5

DNA: TGTGCCAGCTCACCTATCGGGACAGGGGAAGAGGACTCTGGGGCCAACGTCCTGACTTTC
CDR3: CASSPIGTGEEDSGANVLTF
V: TRBV18
size: NA
D: TRBD1
J: TRBJ2-6

DNA: TGTGCCAGCAGTTTGGCCTGGACCAGTGGGGAGACCCAGTACTTC
CDR3: CASSLAWTSGETQYF
V: TRBV28
size: NA
D: NA
J: TRBJ2-5

DNA: TGTGCCAGCAGAGTGGGGGGGGGAAGCAATCAGCCCCAGCATTTT
CDR3: CASRVGGGSNQPQHF
V: TRBV7-2
size: NA
D: NA
J: TRBJ1-5

DNA: TGTGCCAGCAGCTTAGACCTTCCCCCTAACACCGGGGAGCTGTTTTTT
CDR3: CASSLDLPPNTGELFF
V: TRBV5-4
size: NA
D: NA
J: TRBJ2-2

DNA: TGTGCCAGCAGCCCCAGTTGGGGGGACACTGAAGCTTTCTTT
CDR3: CASSPSWGDTEAFF
V: TRBV5-4
size: NA
D: NA
J: TRBJ1-1

DNA: TGTGCCTGGAGTGTACGAGACAGGCTCGGCTACACCTTC
CDR3: CAWSVRDRLGYTF
V: TRBV30
size: NA
D: NA
J: TRBJ1-2

DNA: TGTGCCAGCAGTGGGGGAGGACAGGGGTCGCCTAATGAAAAACTGTTTTTT
CDR3: CASSGGGQGSPNEKLFF
V: TRBV6-1
size: NA
D: TRBD1
J: TRBJ1-4

DNA: TGTGCCAGCAGCCCCGAAATGGGCACCAATGAAAAACTGTTTTTT
CDR3: CASSPEMGTNEKLFF
V: TRBV14
size: NA
D: NA
J: TRBJ1-4

DNA: TGTGCCAGCAGCCCTTTTGCAGGGTCGGGGACCGGGGAGCTGTTTTTT
CDR3: CASSPFAGSGTGELFF
V: TRBV11-2
size: NA
D: NA
J: TRBJ2-2